This TCR beta chain was observed in a study of shared clonotypes between healthy human individuals. Measured with immunoSEQ multiplex PCR; TCRdb has only the in-frame clones, and not every one. The table lists some 630,000 clones, approximately 75% of them singletons. The CDR3 is 16 amino acids. What was sequenced was memory CD4+ T cells sorted from blood. The subset here: CD45RA-negative fraction. This receptor was obtained from a woman younger than 45 in good health. The J gene is TRBJ2-7, the V gene TRBV12-1. TRBV12-1 corresponds to a pseudogene. CDR3 protein: CASSPVGGENSYEQYF. As DNA, the CDR3 is TGTGCCAGCAGCCCCGTCGGGGGCGAAAACTCCTACGAGCAGTACTTC.